Listed below are T cell receptor beta chains from one sample, sequenced in a study of tumor-infiltrating lymphocytes in primary liver carcinoma. One entry per CDR3 protein results from TCRdb running MiXCR on the multiplex PCR reads. The sample consists of approximately 110,000 distinct CDR3 sequences, roughly 69% of them appearing once. Sequenced sample: liver tumor tissue from sampling region 1. Receptors were obtained from a woman in her fifties or sixties with primary liver carcinoma and hepatitis B virus infection. Each CDR3 is given with its conserved first and last residue. D genes are given only for firm matches. A row's size may be missing; if present it is once, few, many or a size class.

d_gene	v_gene	j_gene	len	abundance	CDR3nt	CDR3aa
NA	TRBV4-1	TRBJ1-2	17	many	TGCGCCAGCAGCCAGTTGCGGTTGGTCCTAGTCGTGGGGAGCTACACCTTC	CASSQLRLVLVVGSYTF
NA	TRBV6-1	TRBJ1-2	15	NA	TGTGCCAGCAGTGGTCCTGCCGACGGAAGCTATGACTACATCTTC	CASSGPADGSYDYIF
NA	TRBV4-1	TRBJ2-4	15	many	TGCGCCAGCAGCACACGGGTGGGGCCGAAGGACATTCAGTACTTC	CASSTRVGPKDIQYF
NA	TRBV7-9	TRBJ1-5	14	NA	TGTGCCGGCAGCTTAGTAGGGGAGGGTCCCACCCAGCATTTT	CAGSLVGEGPTQHF
NA	TRBV12-3/TRBV12-4	TRBJ2-3	17	NA	TGTGCCAGCAGCGCGTCCTGGGGCATTGCGGGGACAGATACGCAGTATTTT	CASSASWGIAGTDTQYF
NA	TRBV11-2	TRBJ2-3	15	NA	TGTGCCAGCATTAGAATGACAACTAGCACAGATACGCAATATTTT	CASIRMTTSTDTQYF
NA	TRBV6-5	TRBJ2-7	15	medium-sized	TGTGCCAGCAGTTACTCGATCGCCGGCTTCTACGAGCAGTACTTC	CASSYSIAGFYEQYF
NA	TRBV11-2	TRBJ2-3	17	medium-sized	TGTGCCAGCAGCTTAGGGATTCGAAGGGAAGGCACAGATACGCAGTATTTT	CASSLGIRREGTDTQYF
TRBD1	TRBV29-1	TRBJ2-7	14	many	TGCAGCGTTGTGGGGGGACAGGGGGTCGACGAGCAGTACTTC	CSVVGGQGVDEQYF
NA	TRBV5-1	TRBJ2-7	11	many	TGCGCCAGCAGCCGCTCCTACGAGCAGTACTTC	CASSRSYEQYF
TRBD1	TRBV6-1	TRBJ1-2	15	many	TGTGCCGCCCACCCGGGACAGCCTCCTAACTATGGCTACACCTTC	CAAHPGQPPNYGYTF
NA	TRBV19	TRBJ2-1	16	few	TGTGCCAGTAGTTGGGTCCTCCTTATGTCCTACAATGAGCAGTTCTTC	CASSWVLLMSYNEQFF
TRBD2	TRBV28	TRBJ2-7	14	NA	TGTGCCAGCAAACAGCGGGAGTACCATTACGAGCACTACTTC	CASKQREYHYEHYF
TRBD2	TRBV29-1	TRBJ2-1	16	NA	TGCAGCGTTGAAGATGGGAGCGGGAGTGCCTACAATGAGCAGTTCTTC	CSVEDGSGSAYNEQFF
NA	TRBV13	TRBJ1-2	17	NA	TGTGCCAGCAGTCGGGGCGCGGCATTCGGGGAGAGCTATGGCTACACTTTC	CASSRGAAFGESYGYTF
NA	TRBV7-9	TRBJ1-2	13	NA	TGTGCCAGCAGCCTTGACACCGCTAGTGGCTACACCTTC	CASSLDTASGYTF
TRBD1	TRBV20-1	TRBJ2-7	14	NA	TGCAGTAAACTAGGACAGGGTGGACTTTACGAGCAGTACTTC	CSKLGQGGLYEQYF
NA	TRBV12-3/TRBV12-4	TRBJ1-2	12	many	TGTGCCATAAGGGGTGTTACCTATGGCTACACCTTC	CAIRGVTYGYTF
TRBD1	TRBV6-6	TRBJ1-5	13	once	TGTGCCAGCAACCAGGACAGGGTTCAGCCCCAGCATTTC	CASNQDRVQPQHF
NA	TRBV11-2	TRBJ1-3	14	NA	TGTGCCTGCAGCTGGACGGGGGCTGGAAACACCATATATTTT	CACSWTGAGNTIYF
TRBD2	TRBV11-2	TRBJ2-1	16	NA	TGTGCCAGCAGCTTTCCACTAGCGGGAGGGCCAAGGAAGCAGTTCTTC	CASSFPLAGGPRKQFF
TRBD1	TRBV11-2	TRBJ1-5	14	NA	TGTGCCAATAGCTTGGGACAGGGGGGGGATCCCCAGCATTTT	CANSLGQGGDPQHF
NA	TRBV5-6	TRBJ2-2	15	NA	TGTGCCAGCAGCCTTTGGGGGCGGGACACCGGGGAGCTGTTTTTT	CASSLWGRDTGELFF
TRBD1	TRBV28	TRBJ1-2	14	NA	TGTGCCAGCACTATGGGACAGGGGATTTATGGCTACACCTTC	CASTMGQGIYGYTF
TRBD2	TRBV11-2	TRBJ2-5	16	medium-sized	TGTGCCAGCAGCTTAGGATCGGCTAGCGGACAAGAGACCCAGTACTTC	CASSLGSASGQETQYF
NA	TRBV7-9	TRBJ2-1	12	once	TGTACCAGCAGCCCCATCGGGAGTGAGCAGTTCTTC	CTSSPIGSEQFF
NA	TRBV11-2	TRBJ2-3	15	NA	TGTGCCAGCTGCCCCCTGGCAGGGGGCACAGATACGCAGTATTTT	CASCPLAGGTDTQYF
NA	TRBV11-1	TRBJ2-1	13	NA	TGTGCTAGCAGCTTCGGGACCGACAATGAGCAGCCCTTC	CASSFGTDNEQPF
TRBD1	TRBV29-1	TRBJ1-1	13	NA	TGCAGCGTGTTGACAGGGGGTGGCACTGAAGCTTTCTTT	CSVLTGGGTEAFF
TRBD2	TRBV7-9	TRBJ2-1	16	NA	TGTGTCAGCTACCAACCCGGACTAGCGGCCTACAATGAGCAGTTCTTC	CVSYQPGLAAYNEQFF
TRBD1	TRBV14	TRBJ2-7	14	NA	TGTGGCAGCAGCCATCAATCGACAGGGGGGGAGCAGTATTTC	CGSSHQSTGGEQYF
NA	TRBV4-2	TRBJ1-1	15	once	TGTGCCAGCAGCCAGCGACACGGGACTTTGACTGAAGCTTTCTTT	CASSQRHGTLTEAFF
NA	TRBV6-2/TRBV6-3	TRBJ2-2	17	NA	TGTGCCAGCAGTTACATGTCGGGTATGACCAACACCGGGGAGCTGTTTTTT	CASSYMSGMTNTGELFF
NA	TRBV12-3/TRBV12-4	TRBJ1-4	15	NA	TGTGCCGGCAGTCTATACCGGGACCGGGCAGAAAAACTGTTTTTT	CAGSLYRDRAEKLFF
TRBD2	TRBV11-2	TRBJ2-1	15	NA	TGTGCCAGCGACGTGGGACTAGCGGCATACAATGAGCGGTTCTTC	CASDVGLAAYNERFF
NA	TRBV11-3	TRBJ2-1	14	medium-sized	TGTGCCAGCAGCCCCGGTTCGGCGTCGGGGGAGCAGTTCTTC	CASSPGSASGEQFF
NA	TRBV5-1	TRBJ2-3	16	NA	TGCGCCAGCAGTTTTCCATCCCTTATCGACACAGATACGCAGTATTTT	CASSFPSLIDTDTQYF
TRBD1	TRBV12-3/TRBV12-4	TRBJ2-1	15	many	TGTGCCAGCAGCAAGACAGGGGGCAGGAGCAATGAGCAGTTCTTC	CASSKTGGRSNEQFF
TRBD2	TRBV11-3	TRBJ2-7	15	NA	TGTGTCAGCAGGCCCTCCGGGACTAGCGGTAGCGAGCAGTACTTC	CVSRPSGTSGSEQYF